Sequencing of this T cell receptor beta chain was carried out in a study of metastatic and nonmetastatic thyroid tumors. At the level of the study: Repertoires of blood and of tissue (tumor or nodule) from malignant and benign thyroid patients were compared. Whole-study findings and limits: The study reportedly found significantly higher TCR beta diversity in malignant thyroid tumors than benign nodules, in blood and tumor.

Comments on this clone: Its cognate antigen is unknown.

There were no patients who had received any treatment before thyroid surgery. TCRdb re-clonotyped the PCR reads through MiXCR. In the table there are 20,000 to 25,000 clones, 18% of which are singletons. V was cut by 2 bases and J by 1 base, with 14 bases left in between. Per germline, CDR1 SGHAT and CDR2 FQDESV (reference sequence). The CDR3 is 16 amino acids. The receptor's source is a male donor with papillary thyroid cancer or a benign thyroid nodule (not recorded which). Some clones in this sample may be carry-over from other donors' samples. The chain has TRBV11-1 and TRBJ1-1; D is possibly TRBD1 (6 bases). The specimen was adjacent normal tissue. CDR3 region: CASSLPLWTENTEAFF. The CDR3 nucleotides are TGTGCCAGCAGCTTACCCCTATGGACAGAGAACACTGAAGCTTTCTTT.